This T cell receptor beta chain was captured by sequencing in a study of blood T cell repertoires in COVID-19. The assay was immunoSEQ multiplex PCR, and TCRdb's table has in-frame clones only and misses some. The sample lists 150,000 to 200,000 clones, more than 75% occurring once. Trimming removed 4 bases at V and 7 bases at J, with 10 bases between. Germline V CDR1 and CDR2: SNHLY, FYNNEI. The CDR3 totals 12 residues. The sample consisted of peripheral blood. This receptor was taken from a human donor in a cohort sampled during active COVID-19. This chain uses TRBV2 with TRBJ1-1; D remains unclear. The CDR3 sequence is CASSVQRLEAFF. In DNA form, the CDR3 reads TGTGCCAGCAGTGTACAACGCCTTGAAGCTTTCTTT. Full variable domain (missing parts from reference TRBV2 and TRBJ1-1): EPEVTQTPSHQVTQMGQEVILRCVPISNHLYFYWYRQILGQKVEFLVSFYNNEISEKSEIFDDQFSVERPDGSNFTLKIRSTKLEDSAMYFCASSVQRLEAFFGQGTRLTVV.